The count of the clone carrying this T cell receptor (beta chain) is one. This entry belongs to a study of blood T cell repertoires in COVID-19. V lost 1 base and J lost 6; bases outside the gene matches: 14. CDR3 length equals 17 residues. Germline V CDR1 and CDR2: SGHTA, FQGNSA. Sequencing used immunoSEQ multiplex PCR; TCRdb keeps in-frame clones, though not all of them. The sample carries 250,000 to 300,000 clones, 91% recorded once. The chain uses TRBV7-2 and TRBJ1-2; 7 bases are shared with TRBD1. This receptor was obtained from a woman in her twenties or thirties with COVID-19, enrolled during active disease. Material for sequencing was peripheral blood. The CDR3 spells CASSLGPLGTEYDGYTF. CDR3 DNA sequence: TGTGCCAGCAGCTTAGGACCGCTTGGGACAGAGTATGATGGCTACACCTTC.